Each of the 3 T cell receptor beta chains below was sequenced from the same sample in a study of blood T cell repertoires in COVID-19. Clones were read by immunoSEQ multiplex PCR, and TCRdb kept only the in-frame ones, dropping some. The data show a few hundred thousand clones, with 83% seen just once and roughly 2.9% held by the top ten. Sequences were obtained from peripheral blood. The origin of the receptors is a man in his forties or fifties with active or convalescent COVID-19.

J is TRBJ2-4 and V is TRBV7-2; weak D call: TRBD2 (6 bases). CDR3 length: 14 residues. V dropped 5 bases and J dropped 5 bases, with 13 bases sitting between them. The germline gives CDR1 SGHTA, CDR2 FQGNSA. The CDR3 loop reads CASSATGVQNIQYF. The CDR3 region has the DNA TGTGCCAGCAGCGCTACGGGGGTGCAAAACATTCAGTACTTC.

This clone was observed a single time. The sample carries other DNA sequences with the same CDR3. CDR3 protein: CASSLAGATDTQYF. CDR3 sequence (DNA): TGTGCCAGCAGTTTAGCGGGAGCCACAGATACGCAGTATTTT. This chain uses TRBV6-4 with TRBJ2-3; 9 nucleotides match TRBD2. With 5 bases clipped from V and 2 bases from J, the junction kept 2 bases outside the gene matches. The CDR3 is made up of 14 amino acids. Germline V CDR1 and CDR2: MRHNA, SNTAGT.

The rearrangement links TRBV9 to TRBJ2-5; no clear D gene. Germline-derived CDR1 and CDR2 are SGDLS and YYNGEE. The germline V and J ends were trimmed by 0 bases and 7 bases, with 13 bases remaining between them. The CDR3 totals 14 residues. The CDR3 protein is CASSVGLPSGTQYF. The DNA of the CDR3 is TGTGCCAGCAGCGTAGGGCTACCCTCAGGGACCCAGTACTTC.